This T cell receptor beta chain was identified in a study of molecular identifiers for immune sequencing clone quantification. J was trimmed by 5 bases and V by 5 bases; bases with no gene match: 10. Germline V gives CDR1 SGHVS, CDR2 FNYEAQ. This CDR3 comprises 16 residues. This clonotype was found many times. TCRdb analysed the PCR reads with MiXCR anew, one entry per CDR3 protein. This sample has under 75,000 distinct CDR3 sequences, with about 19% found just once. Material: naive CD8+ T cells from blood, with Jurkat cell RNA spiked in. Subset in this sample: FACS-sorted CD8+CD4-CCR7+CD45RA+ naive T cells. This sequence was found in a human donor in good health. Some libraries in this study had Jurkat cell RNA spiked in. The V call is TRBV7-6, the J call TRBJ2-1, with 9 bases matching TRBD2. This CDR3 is CASSQKGLALNNEQFF. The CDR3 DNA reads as TGTGCCAGCAGCCAAAAAGGACTAGCGCTTAACAATGAGCAGTTCTTC.